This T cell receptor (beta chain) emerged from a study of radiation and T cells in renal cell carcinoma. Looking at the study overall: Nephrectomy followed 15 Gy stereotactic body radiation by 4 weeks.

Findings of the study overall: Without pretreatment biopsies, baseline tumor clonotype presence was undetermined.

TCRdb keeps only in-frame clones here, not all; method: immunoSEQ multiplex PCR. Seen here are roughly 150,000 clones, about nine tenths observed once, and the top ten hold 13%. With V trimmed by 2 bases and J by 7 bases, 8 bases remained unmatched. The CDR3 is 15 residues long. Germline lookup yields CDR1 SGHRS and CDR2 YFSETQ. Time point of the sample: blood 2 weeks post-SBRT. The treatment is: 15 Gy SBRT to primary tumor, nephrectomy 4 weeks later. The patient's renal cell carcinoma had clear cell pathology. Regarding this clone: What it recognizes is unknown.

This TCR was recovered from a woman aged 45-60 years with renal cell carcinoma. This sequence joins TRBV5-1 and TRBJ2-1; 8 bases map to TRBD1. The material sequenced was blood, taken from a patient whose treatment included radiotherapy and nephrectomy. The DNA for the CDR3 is TGCGCCAGCAGCTTTGGGCAGGGGGCGAGGAATGAGCAGTTCTTC. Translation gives CASSFGQGARNEQFF.